A single TCR beta chain is shown here with its context. No cognate antigen has been identified for it. No base-level quality is on record; no much larger clone is a single base apart. The record originates from a study of immune evolution from preneoplasia to lung adenocarcinoma (dated by TCRdb to the early 2020s). Regarding the research as a whole: HLA loss of heterozygosity was seen in roughly 6.6%, 14% and 36% of AIS, MIA and ADC lesions, and in no AAH lesions. POLYSOLVER was used to infer Class I HLA alleles from exome data, while LOHHLA was used to detect allele-specific HLA loss. The study used immune gene expression, TCR sequencing and multiplex immunofluorescence to profile the immune contexture of lung adenocarcinoma precursors and invasive adenocarcinoma. The immune data were combined with whole exome sequencing and methylation data from the same cohort of nodules. A total of roughly 51 patients with pulmonary nodules who underwent surgical resection were included in the overall cohort. Sample size was based on specimen availability rather than a prior power calculation. Resected precursor lesions (AAH, AIS, MIA) and invasive adenocarcinomas were compared against paired morphologically normal lung tissue. TCR sequencing data came from 45 to 60 patients. The study reported that around 100 samples were used for TCR sequencing.

Overall study outcomes, separate from this receptor: Normal lung had the highest top T cell clone frequencies, which appeared to decline progressively from AAH through AIS, MIA and invasive adenocarcinoma. All patients were from Japan and China, so applicability to Western populations was uncertain. The findings rested on association rather than direct causation, and larger cohorts with long-term follow-up and longitudinal biopsies were considered necessary. The highest T cell clonality was observed in KRAS-mutant nodules compared with EGFR-mutant or double wild-type lesions. Clonality was highest in normal lung, while later-stage lesions appeared to have lower clonality but higher T cell density and diversity.

The immunoSEQ hsTCRbeta Kit was used to sequence TCR beta CDR3 regions from DNA. The authors' analysis ran thus. TCR sequencing data were analysed with the ImmunoSEQ Analyzer. T cell clonality was defined as 1 minus Pielou's evenness, as computed on productive rearrangements. T cell diversity was measured with the inverse Simpson index on productive templates. T cell density was defined as TCR beta template counts normalized to usable DNA, with usable DNA estimated by amplification and sequencing of housekeeping genes. Two-sided Kruskal-Wallis tests were used to compare TCR metrics across histologic stages. Held by TCRdb, this immuneACCESS table contains in-frame sequences only and omits some clones. Under half of the omission traces to an unresolved V gene where checked; the cause of the rest is unknown. V and J calls and clone size follow that table, whereas D and trimming were derived from the DNA. The sample profile shows some 7,400 clones; 79% of them were found once. Around 8% of the sample is held by the ten biggest clonotypes.

V gives up 8 bases and J gives up 5 bases, and the segment between their germline ends measures 12 bases. For CDR1 and CDR2, the germline V gene lists KGHSH and LQKENI. The CDR3 runs 13 amino acids, cysteine and phenylalanine included. Only the CDR3 portion is preserved as DNA: 39 bases, with reading frame beginning at the first base. Resection was performed on patients in Japan or China between the mid-2010s and the late 2010s. Two lung cancer pathologists independently reviewed H&E slides to confirm the histologic diagnosis of every case. To enrich premalignant or tumor cells for nucleic acid extraction, macro-dissection was performed after pathologic assessment. DNA was isolated from FFPE tissue using the AllPrep DNA/RNA FFPE Kit.

This sequence uses TRBV18 and TRBJ1-4; D gene: possibly TRBD1, on 6 matching bases. This clonotype was obtained from a person aged 65 to 85 with lung adenocarcinoma. The sequenced sample was FFPE minimally invasive lung adenocarcinoma tissue. In light of the paper, this sample's cell subset or site label describes: micro-invasive lung adenocarcinoma (MIA). The DNA is as follows: TGTGCCAGCACACGGGACATAAATGAAAAACTGTTTTTT. This is translated as CASTRDINEKLFF. The CDR3, completed at both ends by the reference TRBV18 and TRBJ1-4 genes, gives the full variable domain NAGVMQNPRHLVRRRGQEARLRCSPMKGHSHVYWYRQLPEEGLKFMVYLQKENIIDESGMPKERFSAEFPKEGPSILRIQQVVRGDSAAYFCASTRDINEKLFFGSGTQLSVL.